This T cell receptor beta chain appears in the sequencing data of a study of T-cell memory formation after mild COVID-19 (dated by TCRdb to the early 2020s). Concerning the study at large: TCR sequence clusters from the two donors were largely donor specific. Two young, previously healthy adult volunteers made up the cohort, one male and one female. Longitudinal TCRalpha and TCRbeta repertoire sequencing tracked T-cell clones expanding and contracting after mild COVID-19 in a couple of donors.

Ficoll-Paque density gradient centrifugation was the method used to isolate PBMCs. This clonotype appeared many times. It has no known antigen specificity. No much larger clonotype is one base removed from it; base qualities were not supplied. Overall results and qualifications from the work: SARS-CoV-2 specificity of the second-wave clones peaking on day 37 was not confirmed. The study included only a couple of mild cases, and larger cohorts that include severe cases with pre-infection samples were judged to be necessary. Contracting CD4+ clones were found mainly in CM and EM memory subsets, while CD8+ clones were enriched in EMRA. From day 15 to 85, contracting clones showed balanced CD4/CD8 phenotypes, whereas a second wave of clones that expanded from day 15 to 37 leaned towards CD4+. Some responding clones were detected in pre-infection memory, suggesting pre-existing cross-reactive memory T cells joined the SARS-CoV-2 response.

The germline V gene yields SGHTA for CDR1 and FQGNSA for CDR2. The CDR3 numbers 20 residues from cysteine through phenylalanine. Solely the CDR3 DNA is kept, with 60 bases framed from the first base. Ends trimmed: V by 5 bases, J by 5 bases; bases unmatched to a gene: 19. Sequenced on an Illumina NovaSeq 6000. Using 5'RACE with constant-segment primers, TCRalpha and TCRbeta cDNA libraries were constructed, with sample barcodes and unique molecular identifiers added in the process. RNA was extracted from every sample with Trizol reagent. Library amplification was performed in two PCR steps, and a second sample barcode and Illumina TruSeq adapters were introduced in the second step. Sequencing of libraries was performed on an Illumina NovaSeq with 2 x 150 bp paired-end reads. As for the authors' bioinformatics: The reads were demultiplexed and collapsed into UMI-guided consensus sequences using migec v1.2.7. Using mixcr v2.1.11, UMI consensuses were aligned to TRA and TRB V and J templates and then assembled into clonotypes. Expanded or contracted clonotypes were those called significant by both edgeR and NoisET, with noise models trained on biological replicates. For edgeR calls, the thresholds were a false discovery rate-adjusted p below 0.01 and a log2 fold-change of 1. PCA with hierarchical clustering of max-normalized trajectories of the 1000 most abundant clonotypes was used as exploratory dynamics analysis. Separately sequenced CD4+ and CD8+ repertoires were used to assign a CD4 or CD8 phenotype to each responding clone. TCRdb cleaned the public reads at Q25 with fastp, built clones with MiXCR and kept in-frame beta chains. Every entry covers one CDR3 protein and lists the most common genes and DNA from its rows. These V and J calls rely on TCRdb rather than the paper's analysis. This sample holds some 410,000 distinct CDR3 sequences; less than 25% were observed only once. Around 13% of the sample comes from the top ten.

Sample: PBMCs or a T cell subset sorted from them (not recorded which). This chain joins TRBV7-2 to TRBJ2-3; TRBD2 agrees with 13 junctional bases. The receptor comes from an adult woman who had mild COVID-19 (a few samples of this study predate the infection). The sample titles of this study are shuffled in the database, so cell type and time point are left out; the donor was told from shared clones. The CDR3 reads CASSLPPTSGRAGVEDTQYF. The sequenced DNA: TGTGCCAGCAGCCTCCCCCCCACTAGCGGGAGGGCCGGGGTTGAAGATACGCAGTATTTT.